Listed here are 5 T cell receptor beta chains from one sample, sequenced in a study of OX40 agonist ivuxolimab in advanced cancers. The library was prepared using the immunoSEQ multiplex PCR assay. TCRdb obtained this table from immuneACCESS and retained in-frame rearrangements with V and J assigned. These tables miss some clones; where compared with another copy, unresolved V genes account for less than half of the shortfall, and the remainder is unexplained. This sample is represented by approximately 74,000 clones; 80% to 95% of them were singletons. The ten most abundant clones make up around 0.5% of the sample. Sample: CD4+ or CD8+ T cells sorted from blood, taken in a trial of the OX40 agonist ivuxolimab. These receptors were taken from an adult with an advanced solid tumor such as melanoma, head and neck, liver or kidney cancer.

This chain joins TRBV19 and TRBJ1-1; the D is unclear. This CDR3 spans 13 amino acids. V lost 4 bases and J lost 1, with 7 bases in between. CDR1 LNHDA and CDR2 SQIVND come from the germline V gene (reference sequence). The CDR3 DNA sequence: TGTGCCAGTAGTACCACACCGAACACTGAAGCTTTCTTT. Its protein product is CASSTTPNTEAFF. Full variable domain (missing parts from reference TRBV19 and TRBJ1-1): DGGITQSPKYLFRKEGQNVTLSCEQNLNHDAMYWYRQDPGQGLRLIYYSQIVNDFQKGDIAEGYSVSREKKESFPLTVTSAQKNPTAFYLCASSTTPNTEAFFGQGTRLTVV.

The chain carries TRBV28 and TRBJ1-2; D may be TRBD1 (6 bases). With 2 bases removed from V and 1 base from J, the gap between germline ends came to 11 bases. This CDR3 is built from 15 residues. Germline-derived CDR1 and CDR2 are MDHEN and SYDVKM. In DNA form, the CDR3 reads TGTGCCAGCAGTTTAGGGGGGGCCCGTAACTATGGCTACACCTTC. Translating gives CASSLGGARNYGYTF.

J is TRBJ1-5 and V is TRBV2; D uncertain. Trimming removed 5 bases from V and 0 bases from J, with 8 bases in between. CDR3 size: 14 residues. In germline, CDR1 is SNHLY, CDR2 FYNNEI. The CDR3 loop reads CASSLIDSNQPQHF. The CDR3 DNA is TGTGCCAGCAGTCTGATCGATAGCAATCAGCCCCAGCATTTT.

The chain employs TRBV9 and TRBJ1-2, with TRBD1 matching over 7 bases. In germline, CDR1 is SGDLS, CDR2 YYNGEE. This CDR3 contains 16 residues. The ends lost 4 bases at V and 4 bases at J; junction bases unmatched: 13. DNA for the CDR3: TGTGCCAGCAGCCCCGCGGGACAGCGGTTTGGCTATGGCTACACCTTC. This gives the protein CASSPAGQRFGYGYTF.

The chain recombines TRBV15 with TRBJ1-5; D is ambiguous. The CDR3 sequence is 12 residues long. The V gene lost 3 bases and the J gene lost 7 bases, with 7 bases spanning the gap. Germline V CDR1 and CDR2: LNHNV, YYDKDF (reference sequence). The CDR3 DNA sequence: TGTGCCACCAGCAGGGGCTCGCAGCCCCAGCATTTT. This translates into CATSRGSQPQHF.